This TCR beta chain was identified during a study of blood T cell repertoires in COVID-19. TCRdb keeps only in-frame clones here, not all; method: immunoSEQ multiplex PCR. This table has some 52,000 clones, about nine tenths appearing once. Germline V CDR1 and CDR2: SGHTA, FQGNSA. The CDR3 consists of 15 residues. Trimming shortened V by 1 base and J by 0 bases, and 7 bases separated the two germline ends. The J gene is TRBJ2-1, the V gene TRBV7-2; tentatively, D is TRBD2 (6 bases). The source is a human donor in a cohort sampled during active COVID-19. Sequencing input: peripheral blood. Here the CDR3 DNA reads TGTGCCAGCAGCTTAGACGGGAGCTCCTACAATGAGCAGTTCTTC. Protein product: CASSLDGSSYNEQFF.